The rows below give T cell receptor beta chains drawn from one sample of a study of OX40 agonist ivuxolimab in advanced cancers. Measured with immunoSEQ multiplex PCR; TCRdb has only the in-frame clones, and not every one. The table shows about 48,000 clones, with 89% occurring only once. This specimen consisted of CD4+ or CD8+ T cells sorted from blood, obtained in a trial of the OX40 agonist ivuxolimab. The receptors come from an adult with an advanced solid tumor such as melanoma, head and neck, liver or kidney cancer. Both conserved end residues are part of each CDR3. A D gene is named only where the DNA matches it firmly. Size is omitted from some rows. Given values are once, few, many or a class for expanded clones.

j_gene | v_gene | abundance | d_gene | CDR3aa | CDR3nt
TRBJ2-1 | TRBV28 | once | - | CASSSTIHNEQFF | TGTGCCAGCAGCTCTACTATCCACAATGAGCAGTTCTTC
TRBJ2-3 | TRBV4-2 | - | TRBD1 | CASSQDVGQGVLDTQYF | TGTGCCAGCAGCCAAGATGTAGGACAGGGGGTTCTAGATACGCAGTATTTT
TRBJ2-6 | TRBV7-9 | few | - | CASSSTPGANVLTF | TGTGCCAGCAGCTCTACCCCTGGGGCCAACGTCCTGACTTTC
TRBJ2-7 | TRBV28 | once | - | CASSLEDYEQYF | TGTGCCAGCAGTTTAGAGGACTACGAGCAGTACTTC
TRBJ2-5 | TRBV7-8 | - | - | CASSLVSAETQYF | TGTGCCAGCAGCTTAGTTTCGGCAGAGACCCAGTACTTC
TRBJ2-2 | TRBV7-6 | - | - | CASSLGAETGELFF | TGTGCCAGCAGCCTAGGGGCAGAGACCGGGGAGCTGTTTTTT
TRBJ2-1 | TRBV13 | - | - | CASSPGGQGPYNEQFF | TGTGCCAGCAGCCCAGGGGGGCAGGGGCCCTACAATGAGCAGTTCTTC
TRBJ2-7 | TRBV14 | - | - | CASSQAVASYEQYF | TGTGCCAGCAGCCAAGCTGTCGCCTCCTACGAGCAGTACTTC
TRBJ2-2 | TRBV27 | once | - | CASKSGTRVGELFF | TGTGCCAGCAAGTCGGGGACCCGAGTCGGGGAGCTGTTTTTT
TRBJ2-2 | TRBV4-1 | - | - | CASSPPGTGELFF | TGCGCCAGCAGCCCCCCGGGTACCGGGGAGCTGTTTTTT
TRBJ1-2 | TRBV30 | - | - | CAWHPGVLFYGYTF | TGTGCCTGGCACCCTGGGGTGTTATTCTATGGCTACACCTTC
TRBJ2-1 | TRBV9 | - | TRBD1 | CASSVVGTGIPNEQFF | TGTGCCAGCAGCGTAGTGGGGACAGGAATCCCCAATGAGCAGTTCTTC
TRBJ2-1 | TRBV5-4 | - | - | CASSLDLSYNEQFF | TGTGCCAGCAGCTTGGATCTCAGCTACAATGAGCAGTTCTTC
TRBJ1-1 | TRBV19 | - | - | CASSIGGRVTEAFF | TGTGCCAGTAGTATAGGGGGCAGGGTCACTGAAGCTTTCTTT